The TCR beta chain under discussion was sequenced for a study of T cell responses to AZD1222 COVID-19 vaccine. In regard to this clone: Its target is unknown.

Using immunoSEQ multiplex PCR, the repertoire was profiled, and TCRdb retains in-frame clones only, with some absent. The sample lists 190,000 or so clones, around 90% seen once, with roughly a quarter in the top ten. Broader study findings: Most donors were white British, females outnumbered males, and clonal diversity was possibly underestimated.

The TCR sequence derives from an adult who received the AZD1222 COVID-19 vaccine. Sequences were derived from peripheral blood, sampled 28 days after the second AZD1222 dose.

CDR3 coding DNA: TGTGCCAGCAGCCTCAGGGGCGGGAGAAGGGAGCAGTACTTC. It is translated as CASSLRGGRREQYF. The chain recombines TRBV14 with TRBJ2-7; D may be TRBD2 (7 bases). Germline V gene data show CDR1 as SGHDN and CDR2 as FVKESK. The CDR3 has 14 residues. Trimming took 4 bases from V and 7 from J, leaving 17 bases between them.